This paragraph reports one T cell receptor beta chain. Data came from immunoSEQ multiplex PCR; TCRdb stores just in-frame clones and leaves some out. This sample has fewer than 55,000 clones, with about 90% found just once. The sample is drawn from a study of T cell changes during pregnancy in multiple sclerosis. This CDR3 spans 12 amino acids. Germline V lookup: CDR1 MNHEY, CDR2 SVGAGI. V was clipped by 5 bases and J by 7 bases, with 12 bases between them. The sample was peripheral blood, taken in the first trimester of pregnancy. V gene TRBV6-5 combines with J gene TRBJ2-7, with D possibly matching TRBD2 (5 bases). The receptor was derived from a female donor with multiple sclerosis, enrolled in a pregnancy study. For the CDR3, the DNA is TGTGCCAGCAGTAACCGGGGAGTTGAGCAGTACTTC. It specifies CASSNRGVEQYF.